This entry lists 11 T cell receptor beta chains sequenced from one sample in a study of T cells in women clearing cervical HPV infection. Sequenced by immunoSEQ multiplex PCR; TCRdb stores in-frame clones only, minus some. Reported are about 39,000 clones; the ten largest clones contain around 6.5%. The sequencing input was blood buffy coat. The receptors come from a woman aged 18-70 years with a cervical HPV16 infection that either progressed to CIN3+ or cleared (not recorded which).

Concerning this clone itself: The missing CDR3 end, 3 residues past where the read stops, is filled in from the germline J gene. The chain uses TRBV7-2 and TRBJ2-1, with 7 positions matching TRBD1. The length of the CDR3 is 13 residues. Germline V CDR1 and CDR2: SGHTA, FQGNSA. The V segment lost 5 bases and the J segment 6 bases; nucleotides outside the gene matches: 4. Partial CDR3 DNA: TGTGCCAGCAGCCCGACAGGGTTCAATGAG. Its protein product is CASSPTGFNE. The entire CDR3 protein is CASSPTGFNEQFF.

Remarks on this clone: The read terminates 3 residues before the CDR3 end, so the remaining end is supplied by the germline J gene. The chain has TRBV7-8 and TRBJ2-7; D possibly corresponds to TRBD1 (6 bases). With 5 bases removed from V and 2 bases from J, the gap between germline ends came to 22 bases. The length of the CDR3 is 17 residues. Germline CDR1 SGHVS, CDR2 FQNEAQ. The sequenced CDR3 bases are TGTGCCAGCAGCCATTCGACAGGAAATTATGACGCCTACGAG. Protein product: CASSHSTGNYDAYE. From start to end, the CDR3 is CASSHSTGNYDAYEQYF.

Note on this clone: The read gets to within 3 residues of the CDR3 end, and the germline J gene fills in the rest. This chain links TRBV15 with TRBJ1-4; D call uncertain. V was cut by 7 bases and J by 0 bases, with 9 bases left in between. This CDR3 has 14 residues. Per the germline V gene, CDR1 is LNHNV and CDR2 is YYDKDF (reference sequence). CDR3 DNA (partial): TGTGCCACCACTCAGAGGGCAACTAATGAAAAA. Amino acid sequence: CATTQRATNEK. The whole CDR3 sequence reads CATTQRATNEKLFF.

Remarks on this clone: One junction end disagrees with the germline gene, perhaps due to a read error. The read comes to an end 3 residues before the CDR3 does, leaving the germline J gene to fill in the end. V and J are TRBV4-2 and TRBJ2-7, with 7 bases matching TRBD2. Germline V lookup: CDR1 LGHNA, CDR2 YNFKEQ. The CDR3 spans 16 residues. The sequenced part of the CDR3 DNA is TGCGCCAGCAGCCAAGATCCCAGCGGGGATTCCTACGAG. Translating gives CASSQDPSGDSYE. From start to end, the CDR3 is CASSQDPSGDSYEQYF.

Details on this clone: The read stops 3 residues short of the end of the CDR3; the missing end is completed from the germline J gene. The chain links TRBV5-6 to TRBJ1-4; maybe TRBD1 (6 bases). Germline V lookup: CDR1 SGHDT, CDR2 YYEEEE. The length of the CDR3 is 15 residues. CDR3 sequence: CASSSGGGPDSPLFF. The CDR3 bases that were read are TGTGCCAGCAGCTCGGGGGGGGGCCCCGATTCACCA.

The sequenced part of the CDR3 DNA is TGTGCCAGTAGTTCCCGAACCGGACAGGGCTATAGCAATCAGCCC. Translated: CASSSRTGQGYSNQP. The whole CDR3 is CASSSRTGQGYSNQPQHF. The J gene is TRBJ1-5, the V gene TRBV19, with 8 bases lining up with TRBD1. Sequencing ends 3 residues short of the CDR3 end; the germline J gene provides the rest. Germline values: CDR1 LNHDA, CDR2 SQIVND (reference sequence). The length of the CDR3 is 18 residues. The ends lost 5 bases at V and 0 bases at J; junction bases unmatched: 12.

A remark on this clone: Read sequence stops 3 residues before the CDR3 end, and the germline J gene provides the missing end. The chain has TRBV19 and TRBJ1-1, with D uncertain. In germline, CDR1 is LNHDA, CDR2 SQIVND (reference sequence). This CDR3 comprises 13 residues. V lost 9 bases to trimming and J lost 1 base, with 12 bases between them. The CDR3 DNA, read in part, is TGTGCCAGCAGAGTTCGGGGGAACACTGAA. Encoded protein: CASRVRGNTE. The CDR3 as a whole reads CASRVRGNTEAFF.

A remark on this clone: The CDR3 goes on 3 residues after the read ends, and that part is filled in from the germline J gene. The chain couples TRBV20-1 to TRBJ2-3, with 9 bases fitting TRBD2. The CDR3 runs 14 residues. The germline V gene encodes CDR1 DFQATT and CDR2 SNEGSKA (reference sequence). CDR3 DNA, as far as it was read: TGCAGTGCTGGACCTAGCGGGGTTGGGGAGACG. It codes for CSAGPSGVGET. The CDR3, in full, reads CSAGPSGVGETQYF.

The CDR3 protein is CASSYRGNSPLFF. CDR3 DNA, as far as it was read: TGTGCCAGTTCGTATAGGGGAAATTCACCA. V and J are TRBV19 and TRBJ1-4, with a tentative D call TRBD1 (5 bases). The read ends 3 residues before the CDR3 terminus; that terminus is restored from the germline J gene. In germline, CDR1 is LNHDA, CDR2 SQIVND (reference sequence). This CDR3 has 13 amino acids.

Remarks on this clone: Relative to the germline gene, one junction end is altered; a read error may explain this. Here the CDR3 reads CASSQGRGRGDTDTQYF. The sequenced CDR3 bases are TGCGCCAGCAGCCAAGGAAGGGGCAGGGGAGACACAGATACG. V is TRBV4-2 and J is TRBJ2-3; the D gene is possibly TRBD1 (6 bases). The sequenced fragment ends 3 residues before the CDR3 boundary, so the rest is inferred from the germline J gene. The CDR3 is 17 amino acids. Germline V gene lookup returns CDR1 LGHNA and CDR2 YNFKEQ.

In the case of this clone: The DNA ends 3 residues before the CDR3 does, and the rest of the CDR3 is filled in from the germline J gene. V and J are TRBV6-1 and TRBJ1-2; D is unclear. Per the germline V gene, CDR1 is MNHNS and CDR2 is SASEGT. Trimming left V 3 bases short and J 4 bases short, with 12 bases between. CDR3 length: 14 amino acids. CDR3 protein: CASSDLRVGYGYTF. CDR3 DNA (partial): TGTGCCAGCAGTGACCTCCGGGTTGGCTATGGC.